This section outlines one TCR beta chain sequence together with its context. This clonotype was recorded at least ten times. Its antigen remains unidentified. Base qualities are not at hand, and no much larger clone is one base apart. The record originates from a study of blood T cells in healthy people across ages (dated by TCRdb to the mid-2010s). The study in broad terms: Template switching captured roughly one uniquely barcoded TCR beta cDNA molecule per two T cells in model experiments. To track age-related changes in TCR beta repertoire diversity, the study relied on deep sequencing normalized with unique cDNA molecular identifiers. Four age groups were formed from the donors: young (average roughly 15 years), middle-aged (around 40), aged (more than 55) and long-lived (about 75). Donors of different ages were randomly distributed across sequencing lanes to avoid experimental bias. For two donors (one aged 18 to 30 and one aged 80 or older), the study analyzed two additional independent replicas of 1 million unique cDNA reads from the same blood draw.

Study-wide findings and limitations: As age increased, observed TCR beta diversity per million T cells dropped in a roughly linear way, and a significant reduction was already evident by age 40. Total diversity estimates from one million sequenced T cells were considered lower bounds and underestimates. Observed TCR beta diversity correlated strongly with the percentage of naive T cells measured by flow cytometry. Since profiling was done on bulk unsorted PBMCs, naive and antigen-experienced compartments could not be conclusively compared. The long-lived group showed more naive CD4+ T cells, fewer expanded clones and increased TCR diversity than the aged group, suggesting age selection. Because the CMV infection status of the donors was unknown, age-related changes in expanded clonotypes may potentially have been confounded.

Systemically healthy Caucasian individuals from Russia, approximately 39 in total and aged roughly 6 to 100 years, were included as donors. Each donor gave 9.5 to 10 milliliters of peripheral blood, drawn into EDTA-treated Vacutainer tubes. Ficoll-Paque density-gradient centrifugation was used to isolate PBMCs, with at least 7 million per sample. Total RNA was extracted from PBMCs with Trizol reagent, with at least 5.5 micrograms obtained per sample. The percentages of naive CD45RAhigh/CD27high T cells were determined by flow cytometry on a PBMC aliquot from every donor. From a lookup of the germline V gene (reference sequence), CDR1 and CDR2 are LGHDT and YNNKEL. Reading from cysteine to phenylalanine, the CDR3 counts 15 amino acids. The only DNA kept is the CDR3, 45 bases in frame from the first base. The V and J ends are trimmed by 6 bases and 4 bases, leaving 18 bases between them. To prepare the library, 5' RACE was applied. Reads for this sample came from an Illumina HiSeq 2500. A second PCR of roughly 7 to 12 cycles was performed with a sample-barcoded 5' primer and a J-beta primer mix. Each TCR beta cDNA molecule received a unique molecular identifier from a template-switch 5' adaptor carrying 12 random nucleotides. At least 2.5 million CDR3-containing paired-end reads were obtained from each sample. The Mint cDNA synthesis kit, primed by a TRBC-specific oligonucleotide, was used to synthesize first-strand cDNA from all RNA. Following uracil-DNA glycosylase treatment, all cDNA underwent a first 18-cycle PCR with the universal primers M1SS and BC2_uni_R. Per the source publication's procedure: Each sample was normalized by randomly selecting 1 million high-quality reads, each carrying a distinct molecular identifier. Reads sharing molecular identifiers were discarded rather than binned into consensus sequences. MiTCR, run with a Q25 quality threshold and the strictest error-elimination algorithm, handled CDR3 identification, clonotype clustering and error correction. Lower-bound total TCR beta diversity was estimated with a nonparametric unseen species model using Euler transformation. The public reads were reanalyzed by TCRdb: fastp trimming at Q25, MiXCR alignment, in-frame beta chains only. Records with the same CDR3 protein are collapsed into one entry carrying the most frequent genes and DNA. The V and J calls shown here were made by TCRdb, not taken from the authors' results. The sample profile shows about 670,000 distinct CDR3 sequences; roughly 43% of them were found once. 25% to 35% of the sample belongs to the ten largest clones.

The V and J segments used are TRBV3-1 and TRBJ1-2, with no reliable assignment of the D segment. Sequencing was done on a sample of blood. The TCR was taken from a man aged 80 or over in good health. The CDR3 protein sequence reads: CASSPIRRSGYGYTF. The sequenced DNA is TGTGCCAGCAGTCCAATTCGGAGATCCGGCTATGGCTACACCTTC.